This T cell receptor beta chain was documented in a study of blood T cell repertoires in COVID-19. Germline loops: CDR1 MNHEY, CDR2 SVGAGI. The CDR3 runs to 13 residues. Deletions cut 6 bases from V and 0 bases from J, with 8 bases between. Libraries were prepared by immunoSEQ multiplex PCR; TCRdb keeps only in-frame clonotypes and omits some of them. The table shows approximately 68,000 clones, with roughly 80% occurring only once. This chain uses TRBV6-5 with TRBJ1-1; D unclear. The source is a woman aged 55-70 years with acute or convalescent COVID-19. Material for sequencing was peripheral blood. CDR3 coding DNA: TGTGCCAGCAGATTTGTCATGAACACTGAAGCTTTCTTT. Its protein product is CASRFVMNTEAFF.